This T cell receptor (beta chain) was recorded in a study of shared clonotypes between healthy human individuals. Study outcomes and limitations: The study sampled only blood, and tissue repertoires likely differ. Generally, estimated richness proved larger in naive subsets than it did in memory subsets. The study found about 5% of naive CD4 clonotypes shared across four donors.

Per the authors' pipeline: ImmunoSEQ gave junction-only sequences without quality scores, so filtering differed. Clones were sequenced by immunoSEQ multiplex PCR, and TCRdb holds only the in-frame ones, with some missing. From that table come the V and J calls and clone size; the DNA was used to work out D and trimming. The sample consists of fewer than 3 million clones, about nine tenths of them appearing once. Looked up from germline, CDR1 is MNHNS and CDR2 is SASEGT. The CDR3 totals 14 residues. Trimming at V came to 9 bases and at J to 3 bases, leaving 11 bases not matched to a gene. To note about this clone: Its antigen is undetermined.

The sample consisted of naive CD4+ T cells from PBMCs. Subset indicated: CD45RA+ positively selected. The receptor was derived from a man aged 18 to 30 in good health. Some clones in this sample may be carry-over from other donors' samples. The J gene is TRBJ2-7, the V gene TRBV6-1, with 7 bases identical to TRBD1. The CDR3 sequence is CASPARTGDYEQYF. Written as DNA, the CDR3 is TGTGCCAGTCCCGCACGAACAGGGGACTACGAGCAGTACTTC.